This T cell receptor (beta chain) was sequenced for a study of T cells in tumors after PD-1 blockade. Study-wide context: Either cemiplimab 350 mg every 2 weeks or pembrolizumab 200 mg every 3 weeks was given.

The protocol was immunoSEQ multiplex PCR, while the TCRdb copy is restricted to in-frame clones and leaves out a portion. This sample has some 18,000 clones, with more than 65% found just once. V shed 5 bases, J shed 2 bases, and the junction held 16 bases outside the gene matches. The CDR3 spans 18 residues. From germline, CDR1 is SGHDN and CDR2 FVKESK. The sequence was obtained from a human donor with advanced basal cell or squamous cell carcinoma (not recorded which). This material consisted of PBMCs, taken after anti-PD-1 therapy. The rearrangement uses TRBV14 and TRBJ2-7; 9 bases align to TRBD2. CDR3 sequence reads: CASSAGLALALAPYEQYF. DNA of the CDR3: TGTGCCAGCAGCGCAGGACTAGCGCTCGCTCTCGCTCCCTACGAGCAGTACTTC.